This entry concerns a single T cell receptor (beta chain). The antigen is unknown. The CDR3 sequence is 13 residues long. Trimming removed 2 bases at V and 1 base at J, with 4 bases between. CDR1 and CDR2 from the germline V gene are SGHNT and YENEEA. Primers: 60 Vbeta forward and 13 Jbeta reverse. Study processing details: Per a later analysis, the number of unique TCR beta chains was approximately 73 million, of which some 9.9 million were shared. Data came from immunoSEQ multiplex PCR; TCRdb stores just in-frame clones and leaves some out. V, J and clone size were drawn from that table, and D and trimming were deduced from the DNA. The data contain about 170,000 clones, approximately 88% of them seen just once; the ten biggest clones take up 0.95% to 1.5%. The data derive from a study of cytomegalovirus exposure and HLA in healthy donors. Study information: A data release that came early held some 79 million unique TCRs from HLA-typed donors. Overall study findings and caveats: Based on reports, TCR beta sequences accurately predicted HLA-A and HLA-B alleles for most subjects.

The TCR comes from a boy between 2 and 15 years old in good health and CMV-seronegative. V and J are TRBV11-3 and TRBJ2-3; D gene ambiguous. Sequenced material: PBMCs. The CDR3 reads CASSLIGTDTQYF. CDR3 nucleotides: TGTGCCAGCAGCTTAATAGGCACAGATACGCAGTATTTT.